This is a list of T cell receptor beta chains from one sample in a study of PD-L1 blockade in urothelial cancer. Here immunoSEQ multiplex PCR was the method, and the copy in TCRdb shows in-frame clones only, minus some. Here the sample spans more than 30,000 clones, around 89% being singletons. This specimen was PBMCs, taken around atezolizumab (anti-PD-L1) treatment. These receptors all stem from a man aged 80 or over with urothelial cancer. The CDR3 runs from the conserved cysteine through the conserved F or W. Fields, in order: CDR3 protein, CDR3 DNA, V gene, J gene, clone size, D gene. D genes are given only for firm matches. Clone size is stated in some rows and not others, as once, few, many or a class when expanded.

CDR3aa: CASKGTGENIQYF
CDR3nt: TGTGCCAGCAAGGGGACGGGGGAAAACATTCAGTACTTC
v_gene: TRBV28
j_gene: TRBJ2-4
abundance: -
d_gene: -

CDR3aa: CASSPLGGKNKSNQPQHF
CDR3nt: TGTGCCAGTAGTCCCCTGGGGGGGAAAAACAAGAGCAATCAGCCCCAGCATTTT
v_gene: TRBV19
j_gene: TRBJ1-5
abundance: -
d_gene: -

CDR3aa: CASSMAGGETQYF
CDR3nt: TGTGCCAGTAGTATGGCAGGGGGAGAGACCCAGTACTTC
v_gene: TRBV19
j_gene: TRBJ2-5
abundance: -
d_gene: TRBD1

CDR3aa: CASSSTGGKNIQYF
CDR3nt: TGTGCCAGCAGCTCAACAGGGGGCAAAAACATTCAGTACTTC
v_gene: TRBV7-2
j_gene: TRBJ2-4
abundance: -
d_gene: TRBD1

CDR3aa: CASTTLTVGELFF
CDR3nt: TGTGCCAGCACAACCCTCACTGTGGGGGAGCTGTTTTTT
v_gene: TRBV25-1
j_gene: TRBJ2-2
abundance: -
d_gene: -

CDR3aa: CASSFAVSNTEAFF
CDR3nt: TGTGCCAGCAGCTTCGCGGTCTCGAACACTGAAGCTTTCTTT
v_gene: TRBV7-2
j_gene: TRBJ1-1
abundance: -
d_gene: -

CDR3aa: CASSWDLKDTQYF
CDR3nt: TGTGCCAGCAGTTGGGACTTAAAGGATACGCAGTATTTT
v_gene: TRBV6-1
j_gene: TRBJ2-3
abundance: -
d_gene: -

CDR3aa: CASSPAVEAFF
CDR3nt: TGTGCCAGCTCACCGGCGGTTGAAGCTTTCTTT
v_gene: TRBV18
j_gene: TRBJ1-1
abundance: once
d_gene: -

CDR3aa: CASSGGRERDEQFF
CDR3nt: TGTGCCAGTAGTGGCGGGAGGGAGAGAGATGAGCAGTTCTTC
v_gene: TRBV19
j_gene: TRBJ2-1
abundance: -
d_gene: TRBD2

CDR3aa: CASSLNRVNNEQYF
CDR3nt: TGTGCCAGCAGCTTGAACAGGGTAAACAACGAGCAGTACTTC
v_gene: TRBV5-4
j_gene: TRBJ2-7
abundance: -
d_gene: -

CDR3aa: CASSLEVAGFYNEQFF
CDR3nt: TGTGCCAGCAGCTTAGAAGTGGCGGGGTTCTACAATGAGCAGTTCTTC
v_gene: TRBV7-8
j_gene: TRBJ2-1
abundance: -
d_gene: -

CDR3aa: CASSRGLAGVSLTDTQYF
CDR3nt: TGTGCCAGCAGCAGGGGACTAGCGGGAGTTTCTCTCACAGATACGCAGTATTTT
v_gene: TRBV7-9
j_gene: TRBJ2-3
abundance: few
d_gene: TRBD2

CDR3aa: CASSPRNNQPQHF
CDR3nt: TGTGCCAGCAGTCCCCGTAACAATCAGCCCCAGCATTTT
v_gene: TRBV27
j_gene: TRBJ1-5
abundance: few
d_gene: -

CDR3aa: CASSPGLAHQETQYF
CDR3nt: TGTGCCAGCAGCCCCGGACTAGCCCACCAAGAGACCCAGTACTTC
v_gene: TRBV7-9
j_gene: TRBJ2-5
abundance: once
d_gene: TRBD2

CDR3aa: CASSPGHSTDTQYF
CDR3nt: TGTGCCAGCAGCCCGGGACACAGCACAGATACGCAGTATTTT
v_gene: TRBV11-3
j_gene: TRBJ2-3
abundance: -
d_gene: -

CDR3aa: CASSLDGQGGANVLTF
CDR3nt: TGCGCCAGCAGCTTGGACGGACAGGGTGGGGCCAACGTCCTGACTTTC
v_gene: TRBV5-1
j_gene: TRBJ2-6
abundance: -
d_gene: TRBD1

CDR3aa: CASSISNTDTGELFF
CDR3nt: TGTGCCAGTAGTATAAGTAATACAGACACCGGGGAGCTGTTTTTT
v_gene: TRBV19
j_gene: TRBJ2-2
abundance: -
d_gene: -

CDR3aa: CAIKQGSGNTIYF
CDR3nt: TGTGCCATCAAGCAGGGCTCTGGAAACACCATATATTTT
v_gene: TRBV10-3
j_gene: TRBJ1-3
abundance: -
d_gene: -

CDR3aa: CSARLAADTQYF
CDR3nt: TGCAGCGCTAGACTAGCGGCAGATACGCAGTATTTT
v_gene: TRBV29-1
j_gene: TRBJ2-3
abundance: once
d_gene: TRBD2

CDR3aa: CASSPGTYSGNTIYF
CDR3nt: TGTGCCAGCAGTCCAGGGACATACTCTGGAAACACCATATATTTT
v_gene: TRBV28
j_gene: TRBJ1-3
abundance: -
d_gene: -

CDR3aa: CASSPPGQIGKTQYF
CDR3nt: TGTGCCAGCAGTCCCCCGGGACAGATCGGGAAGACCCAGTACTTC
v_gene: TRBV6-5
j_gene: TRBJ2-5
abundance: -
d_gene: TRBD1

CDR3aa: CASSSRDRGLYEQYF
CDR3nt: TGTGCCAGCAGCTCCCGGGACAGGGGGCTATACGAGCAGTACTTC
v_gene: TRBV11-2
j_gene: TRBJ2-7
abundance: -
d_gene: TRBD1

CDR3aa: CASSDVGSSNEQFF
CDR3nt: TGTGCCAGCAGCGACGTCGGGAGTAGCAATGAGCAGTTCTTC
v_gene: TRBV25-1
j_gene: TRBJ2-1
abundance: -
d_gene: -

CDR3aa: CASAIRGTNIQYF
CDR3nt: TGTGCTAGTGCCATCAGGGGAACGAACATTCAGTACTTC
v_gene: TRBV12-5
j_gene: TRBJ2-4
abundance: -
d_gene: -

CDR3aa: CASSVTRDSQKAFF
CDR3nt: TGCGCCAGCAGCGTAACGCGGGACAGCCAAAAAGCTTTCTTT
v_gene: TRBV5-1
j_gene: TRBJ1-1
abundance: -
d_gene: TRBD1

CDR3aa: CASSQTGDPRETQYF
CDR3nt: TGCGCCAGCAGCCAGACAGGGGACCCCAGGGAGACCCAGTACTTC
v_gene: TRBV5-1
j_gene: TRBJ2-5
abundance: -
d_gene: TRBD1

CDR3aa: CASSQGGGPRDGYTF
CDR3nt: TGCGCCAGCAGCCAAGGGGGAGGGCCTCGGGATGGCTACACCTTC
v_gene: TRBV4-3
j_gene: TRBJ1-2
abundance: -
d_gene: -

CDR3aa: CASKGGLAGSSYNEQFF
CDR3nt: TGCGCCAGCAAAGGGGGACTAGCGGGGAGCTCCTACAATGAGCAGTTCTTC
v_gene: TRBV10-2
j_gene: TRBJ2-1
abundance: once
d_gene: TRBD2

CDR3aa: CASSASTSGSYEQYF
CDR3nt: TGTGCCAGCAGCGCCTCGACTAGCGGGAGCTACGAGCAGTACTTC
v_gene: TRBV11-2
j_gene: TRBJ2-7
abundance: -
d_gene: TRBD2

CDR3aa: CASSSLQGNQQYF
CDR3nt: TGTGCCAGCAGCTCACTACAGGGTAACCAGCAGTACTTC
v_gene: TRBV5-5
j_gene: TRBJ2-7
abundance: once
d_gene: -

CDR3aa: CAWSVTRSGRAGEQFF
CDR3nt: TGTGCCTGGAGTGTAACCAGGAGCGGGAGGGCTGGTGAGCAGTTCTTC
v_gene: TRBV30
j_gene: TRBJ2-1
abundance: -
d_gene: TRBD2

CDR3aa: CASSYPGHTEAFF
CDR3nt: TGTGCCAGTAGTTACCCAGGCCACACTGAAGCTTTCTTT
v_gene: TRBV19
j_gene: TRBJ1-1
abundance: -
d_gene: -

CDR3aa: CASSPKQGSTEAFF
CDR3nt: TGTGCCAGCTCACCAAAACAGGGGAGCACTGAAGCTTTCTTT
v_gene: TRBV18
j_gene: TRBJ1-1
abundance: -
d_gene: TRBD1

CDR3aa: CATRSRANEKLFF
CDR3nt: TGTGCCACCAGATCGAGGGCTAATGAAAAACTGTTTTTT
v_gene: TRBV15
j_gene: TRBJ1-4
abundance: -
d_gene: -

CDR3aa: CASAPLAGGPYEQYF
CDR3nt: TGTGCTAGTGCCCCTTTAGCGGGAGGGCCCTACGAGCAGTACTTC
v_gene: TRBV12-5
j_gene: TRBJ2-7
abundance: -
d_gene: TRBD2

CDR3aa: CASSSRDRTYEQYF
CDR3nt: TGTGCCAGCAGCTCCCGGGACAGAACCTACGAGCAGTACTTC
v_gene: TRBV11-2
j_gene: TRBJ2-7
abundance: -
d_gene: TRBD1

CDR3aa: CASKTRLSGANVLTF
CDR3nt: TGTGCCAGCAAGACTAGACTCTCTGGGGCCAACGTCCTGACTTTC
v_gene: TRBV2
j_gene: TRBJ2-6
abundance: -
d_gene: -

CDR3aa: CASSLVGGRIYEQYF
CDR3nt: TGTGCCAGCAGCTTAGTAGGCGGGAGGATTTACGAGCAGTACTTC
v_gene: TRBV7-9
j_gene: TRBJ2-7
abundance: -
d_gene: TRBD2

CDR3aa: CASSVGQHASTDTQYF
CDR3nt: TGTGCCAGCAGCGTAGGTCAACACGCTAGCACAGATACGCAGTATTTT
v_gene: TRBV9
j_gene: TRBJ2-3
abundance: -
d_gene: -

CDR3aa: CASSDRTGNGGYTF
CDR3nt: TGTGCCAGCAGCGACAGGACAGGGAATGGAGGCTACACCTTC
v_gene: TRBV7-9
j_gene: TRBJ1-2
abundance: -
d_gene: TRBD1

CDR3aa: CASSRSGTGLLTGNEQFF
CDR3nt: TGCGCCAGCAGCCGCTCCGGGACAGGTCTTCTTACCGGCAATGAGCAGTTCTTC
v_gene: TRBV5-1
j_gene: TRBJ2-1
abundance: -
d_gene: TRBD1

CDR3aa: CASSLEGYQETQYF
CDR3nt: TGCGCCAGCAGCTTGGAGGGGTACCAAGAGACCCAGTACTTC
v_gene: TRBV5-1
j_gene: TRBJ2-5
abundance: -
d_gene: -

CDR3aa: CASRGATGVSGEQYF
CDR3nt: TGTGCCAGTAGAGGGGCCACAGGGGTAAGTGGCGAGCAGTACTTC
v_gene: TRBV19
j_gene: TRBJ2-7
abundance: -
d_gene: TRBD1

CDR3aa: CASSDPARFGLAKNIQYF
CDR3nt: TGTGCCAGTAGTGACCCCGCCAGGTTCGGCCTAGCCAAAAACATTCAGTACTTC
v_gene: TRBV19
j_gene: TRBJ2-4
abundance: -
d_gene: -

CDR3aa: CARIPGLAGGPSYNEQFF
CDR3nt: TGTGCCAGGATCCCGGGACTAGCGGGAGGCCCCTCCTACAATGAGCAGTTCTTC
v_gene: TRBV19
j_gene: TRBJ2-1
abundance: -
d_gene: TRBD2

CDR3aa: CASSEGQGEGSYTF
CDR3nt: TGTGCCAGCAGCGAGGGACAGGGGGAAGGGAGCTACACCTTC
v_gene: TRBV9
j_gene: TRBJ1-2
abundance: few
d_gene: TRBD1

CDR3aa: CASSLEPEAGYGYTF
CDR3nt: TGTGCCAGCAGCTTGGAGCCTGAGGCGGGCTATGGCTACACCTTC
v_gene: TRBV7-8
j_gene: TRBJ1-2
abundance: -
d_gene: -

CDR3aa: CASGLDRAAYEQYF
CDR3nt: TGTGCTAGTGGTTTGGACAGGGCTGCCTACGAGCAGTACTTC
v_gene: TRBV12-5
j_gene: TRBJ2-7
abundance: -
d_gene: -

CDR3aa: CASSDRVRDQPQHF
CDR3nt: TGTGCCAGCAGTGACAGGGTTAGAGACCAGCCCCAGCATTTT
v_gene: TRBV2
j_gene: TRBJ1-5
abundance: -
d_gene: -

CDR3aa: CAISGTGSSYEQYF
CDR3nt: TGTGCCATCAGTGGGACAGGAAGCTCCTACGAGCAGTACTTC
v_gene: TRBV10-3
j_gene: TRBJ2-7
abundance: once
d_gene: TRBD1

CDR3aa: CASSDTDGQGNEQFF
CDR3nt: TGTGCCAGCAGTGACACGGATGGGCAGGGCAATGAGCAGTTCTTC
v_gene: TRBV6-4
j_gene: TRBJ2-1
abundance: -
d_gene: -

CDR3aa: CASSGQGSGYTF
CDR3nt: TGCGCCAGCAGCGGGCAAGGTTCTGGCTACACCTTC
v_gene: TRBV5-1
j_gene: TRBJ1-2
abundance: -
d_gene: -

CDR3aa: CASSLFFRAGAYEQYF
CDR3nt: TGTGCCAGCAGCTTATTTTTCCGAGCGGGGGCCTACGAGCAGTACTTC
v_gene: TRBV7-8
j_gene: TRBJ2-7
abundance: -
d_gene: TRBD2

CDR3aa: CASSSPGHHTDTQYF
CDR3nt: TGCGCCAGCAGCTCGCCGGGACACCACACAGATACGCAGTATTTT
v_gene: TRBV5-1
j_gene: TRBJ2-3
abundance: -
d_gene: -

CDR3aa: CASTWGRVNTEAFF
CDR3nt: TGTGCCAGTACCTGGGGGAGGGTGAACACTGAAGCTTTCTTT
v_gene: TRBV19
j_gene: TRBJ1-1
abundance: -
d_gene: -